This T cell receptor beta chain was documented in a study of beta chain features in type 1 diabetes. Study-wide results and caveats: Type 1 diabetes patients had moderately but significantly shorter TCRB CDR3s in all four CD4+ subsets. Although PCR might favor shorter templates, it would do so equally in patients and controls.

A remark on this clone: Its antigen is unknown.

Purity (above 95%) was reached by all sorted populations. Germline CDR1 and CDR2: SEHNR and FQNEAQ (reference sequence). This CDR3 contains 15 residues. Between the trimmed V and J ends, which lost 4 bases and 4 bases, there was a span of 14 bases. Sequenced material consisted of expressed TCRB transcripts (all of the isolated RNA was reverse transcribed). Regulatory, naive and central memory T cell samples averaged around 3.6 million reads. Only in-frame clones appear in the TCRdb table, and some are missing; sequencing was by immunoSEQ multiplex PCR. The table shows 240,000 or so clones, with over 11% occurring only once.

Sequenced input: naive CD4+ T cells from blood. The receptor's source is a man younger than 45 with type 1 diabetes. This chain connects TRBV7-9 to TRBJ2-1; D may be TRBD1 (6 bases). The CDR3 loop is CASSSPGTPYNEQFF. The CDR3 DNA reads as TGTGCCAGCAGCTCCCCCGGGACACCTTACAATGAGCAGTTCTTC. The whole variable domain, filled in from reference TRBV7-9 and TRBJ2-1, reads DTGVSQNPRHKITKRGQNVTFRCDPISEHNRLYWYRQTLGQGPEFLTYFQNEAQLEKSRLLSDRFSAERPKGSFSTLEIQRTEQGDSAMYLCASSSPGTPYNEQFFGPGTRLTVL.